This TCR beta chain was recorded in a study of glioma-infiltrating T cells after dendritic cell vaccination. At the level of the study: Between 2003 and 2012, patients got autologous tumor lysate-pulsed dendritic cell vaccines. Autologous tumor lysate was loaded overnight onto monocyte-derived dendritic cells grown seven to eight days with IL-4 and GM-CSF.

The CDR3 covers 14 residues. Per the germline V gene, CDR1 is MDHEN and CDR2 is SYDVKM. Trimming stripped 11 bases from V and 2 bases from J, with 18 bases between. Time point of the sample: after dendritic cell vaccination, including at tumor progression/relapse. PBMC were collected before vaccination, two weeks after the third vaccination, and at progression. TCRdb keeps only in-frame clones here, not all; method: immunoSEQ multiplex PCR. Among roughly 60,000 clones listed, approximately 87% were seen once. This chain uses TRBV28 with TRBJ1-2; D may be TRBD1 (5 bases). This specimen was blood, taken after dendritic cell vaccination. The sequence derives from a human donor with glioblastoma. The CDR3 region has the DNA TGTGCCGGGGGGGGGATGGGGACCAACTATGGCTACACCTTC. Translated, it gives CAGGGMGTNYGYTF.